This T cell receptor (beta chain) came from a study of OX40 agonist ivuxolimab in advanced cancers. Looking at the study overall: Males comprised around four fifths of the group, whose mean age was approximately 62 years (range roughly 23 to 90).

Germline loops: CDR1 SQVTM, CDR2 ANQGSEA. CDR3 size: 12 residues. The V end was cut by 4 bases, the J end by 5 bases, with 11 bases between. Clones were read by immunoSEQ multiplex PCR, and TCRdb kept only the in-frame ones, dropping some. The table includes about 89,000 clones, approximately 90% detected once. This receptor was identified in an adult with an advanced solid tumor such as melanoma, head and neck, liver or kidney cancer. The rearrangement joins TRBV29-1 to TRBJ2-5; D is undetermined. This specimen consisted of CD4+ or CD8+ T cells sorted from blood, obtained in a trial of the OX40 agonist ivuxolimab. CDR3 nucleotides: TGCAGCGTTGGGGTGGTTGTCGAGACCCAGTACTTC. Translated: CSVGVVVETQYF.